The 25 T cell receptor beta chains in this list originate from one sample, sequenced in a study of control samples from healthy donors and cancer patients. Sequencing used immunoSEQ multiplex PCR; TCRdb keeps in-frame clones, though not all of them. The table shows under 80,000 clones, with nearly 85% occurring only once. Sequences were obtained from blood. These receptors were collected from a man aged 45-65 years in good health.

The rearrangement links TRBV12-5 to TRBJ1-5; perhaps TRBD1 as D (6 bases). Trimming took 1 base from V and 7 from J, leaving 17 bases between them. This CDR3 is 16 amino acids long. Germline V gene sequence: CDR1 LGHNT, CDR2 FRNRAP. This chain's CDR3 is CASGLAFRDMLQPQHF. The CDR3 DNA sequence: TGTGCTAGTGGTTTGGCTTTTCGGGACATGCTGCAGCCCCAGCATTTT. The full variable domain, rest sourced from reference TRBV12-5 and TRBJ1-5, is DARVTQTPRHKVTEMGQEVTMRCQPILGHNTVFWYRQTMMQGLELLAYFRNRAPLDDSGMPKDRFSAEMPDATLATLKIQPSEPRDSAVYFCASGLAFRDMLQPQHFGDGTRLSIL.

The chain has TRBV13 and TRBJ2-1; D may match TRBD1 or TRBD2 (6 bases each). Looked up from germline, CDR1 is PRHDT and CDR2 is FYEKMQ (reference sequence). Trimming removed 7 bases from V and 6 bases from J, with 10 bases in between. The CDR3 consists of 12 residues. The CDR3 region has the DNA TGTGCCAGCAACCGGGGGCCCAATGAGCAGTTCTTC. This codes for CASNRGPNEQFF.

This clone is deemed medium-sized. The rearrangement uses TRBV24-1 and TRBJ1-1; 11 nucleotides agree with TRBD1. V trimming: 5 bases; J trimming: 7 bases; junction bases outside the gene matches: 8. Germline-derived CDR1 and CDR2 are KGHDR and SFDVKD. This CDR3 is 15 amino acids long. CDR3 DNA sequence: TGTGCCACCAGTGGTACGGGACAGGGGGAGGATGAAGCTTTCTTT. Its translation is CATSGTGQGEDEAFF.

V is TRBV5-5 and J is TRBJ2-1, with a weak D call TRBD1 (6 bases). Trimming cost V 4 bases and J 8 bases, with 19 bases left between them. Germline V CDR1 and CDR2: SGHKS, YYEKEE (reference sequence). The CDR3 has 15 residues. CDR3: CASSQWTAISDEQFF. In DNA form, the CDR3 reads TGTGCCAGCAGCCAGTGGACAGCTATATCTGATGAGCAGTTCTTC. Filled out from reference TRBV5-5 and TRBJ2-1, the complete variable domain reads DAGVTQSPTHLIKTRGQQVTLRCSPISGHKSVSWYQQVLGQGPQFIFQYYEKEERGRGNFPDRFSARQFPNYSSELNVNALLLGDSALYLCASSQWTAISDEQFFGPGTRLTVL.

The gene calls are TRBV4-1 and TRBJ1-4; 7 bases fit TRBD1. Losses at the gene ends were 1 base for V and 4 bases for J; bases not matched to a gene: 3. Germline V CDR1 and CDR2: MGHRA, YSYEKL. CDR3 length equals 15 residues. The CDR3 here is CASSQGDSHNEKLFF. The CDR3 DNA is TGCGCCAGCAGCCAAGGGGACAGTCATAATGAAAAACTGTTTTTT.

The rearrangement joins TRBV13 to TRBJ2-7; D is unclear. The CDR3 sequence is 11 residues long. Per the germline V gene, CDR1 is PRHDT and CDR2 is FYEKMQ (reference sequence). The V end lost 2 bases, the J end lost 7 bases, and 6 bases lay between the germline ends. The CDR3 coding sequence is TGTGCCAGCAGCTTAACCCGGGAGCAGTACTTC. This encodes CASSLTREQYF.

The table lists this clone with a count of one. As DNA, the CDR3 is TGTGCCAGCAGCTTCTGGGGGGGGAATGGCAACGAGCAGTACTTC. This encodes CASSFWGGNGNEQYF. The rearrangement uses TRBV11-2 and TRBJ2-7; 7 bases fit TRBD2. Germline V gives CDR1 SGHAT, CDR2 FQNNGV. V dropped 3 bases and J dropped 5; count of bases not matched to a gene: 10. There are 15 residues in the CDR3.

The chain joins TRBV12-3 or TRBV12-4 to TRBJ1-5; no firm D call. V was trimmed by 3 bases and J by 5 bases, leaving 2 bases between them. CDR3 length: 11 amino acids. For the CDR3, the DNA is TGTGCCAGCAGTTTGGATCAGCCCCAGCATTTT. This translates into CASSLDQPQHF.

The count of this clone is one. The chain links TRBV5-1 to TRBJ2-7; no clear D. The CDR3 has 12 amino acids. V was clipped by 3 bases and J by 6 bases, with 10 bases between them. CDR1 is SGHRS and CDR2 is YFSETQ in the germline V gene. DNA for the CDR3: TGCGCCAGCAGCTCCTCATTTGGCGAGCAGTACTTC. Protein: CASSSSFGEQYF.

This chain links TRBV4-3 with TRBJ1-4; D may be TRBD1 (6 bases). CDR3 length: 16 amino acids. Germline values: CDR1 LGHNA, CDR2 YSLEER. V was shortened by 0 bases and J by 8 bases, with 16 bases between the two germline ends. This chain's CDR3 is CASSQERTEIQEKLFF. The CDR3 DNA follows: TGCGCCAGCAGCCAAGAAAGGACAGAAATCCAGGAAAAACTGTTTTTT.

This chain links TRBV24-1 with TRBJ2-3; TRBD1 matches 8 bases. The length of the CDR3 is 13 residues. In germline, CDR1 is KGHDR, CDR2 SFDVKD. Trimming removed 8 bases from V and 5 bases from J; junction bases left unmatched: 5. DNA of the CDR3: TGTGCCACCAAAGGACAGGGCGTAGATACGCAGTATTTT. The encoded protein is CATKGQGVDTQYF.

The J gene is TRBJ2-2, the V gene TRBV5-1; D is possibly TRBD2 (6 bases). The CDR3 runs 14 residues. CDR1 SGHRS and CDR2 YFSETQ come from the germline V gene. Trimming removed 4 bases from V and 3 bases from J, with 10 bases in between. CDR3 residues: CASSAGLYTGELFF. CDR3 DNA: TGCGCCAGCAGCGCGGGACTCTACACCGGGGAGCTGTTTTTT.

The V gene is TRBV6-5, the J gene TRBJ2-1, with 11 positions matching TRBD2. Looked up from germline, CDR1 is MNHEY and CDR2 is SVGAGI. V shed 2 bases, J shed 7 bases, and the junction held 4 bases outside the gene matches. The length of the CDR3 is 15 residues. The CDR3: CASSYALAGGNEQFF. DNA of the CDR3: TGTGCCAGCAGTTACGCGTTAGCGGGAGGGAATGAGCAGTTCTTC.

This chain uses TRBV6-2 or TRBV6-3 with TRBJ2-3; no clear D gene. This CDR3 is built from 12 residues. From germline, CDR1 is MNHEY and CDR2 SVGEGT. V was cut by 4 bases and J by 1 base, with 3 bases left in between. The CDR3 protein is CASSWGTDTQYF. As DNA, the CDR3 is TGTGCCAGCAGTTGGGGCACAGATACGCAGTATTTT.

V and J are TRBV27 and TRBJ1-6; 7 nucleotides align to TRBD1. V shed 4 bases, J shed 10 bases, and the junction held 7 bases outside the gene matches. The CDR3 covers 14 residues. Germline-derived CDR1 and CDR2 are MNHEY and SMNVEV (reference sequence). The CDR3 DNA follows: TGTGCCAGCAGTTCCCGACAGGGAAGATCACCCCTCCACTTT. It specifies CASSSRQGRSPLHF.

The CDR3 region has the DNA TGTGCCAGCAGTGACGGGGTCAACGGGGCTCATGGCTACACCTTC. Encoded protein: CASSDGVNGAHGYTF. The V gene is TRBV6-4, the J gene TRBJ1-2, with D possibly TRBD1 on 5 matching bases. CDR1 is MRHNA and CDR2 is SNTAGT in the germline V gene. The CDR3 totals 15 residues. V was pared by 2 bases and J by 6 bases, with 16 bases between.

The chain uses TRBV24-1 and TRBJ2-2; no clear D gene. Looked up from germline, CDR1 is KGHDR and CDR2 is SFDVKD. The V and J ends lost 4 bases and 0 bases respectively, with 11 bases between them. The CDR3 runs 16 residues. CDR3 loop: CATSDMDGTNTGELFF. In nucleotides, the CDR3 is TGTGCCACCAGTGACATGGACGGTACGAACACCGGGGAGCTGTTTTTT.

This sequence joins TRBV18 and TRBJ1-2, with D maybe TRBD1 (6 bases). From germline, CDR1 is KGHSH and CDR2 LQKENI. V dropped 6 bases and J dropped 3 bases, with 14 bases sitting between them. The CDR3 is made up of 14 amino acids. For the CDR3, the DNA is TGTGCCAGCTCCCAAGGGGGTTCCGACTATGGCTACACCTTC. This codes for CASSQGGSDYGYTF.

The rearrangement joins TRBV6-5 to TRBJ2-7; weak D call: TRBD1 (6 bases). This CDR3 is built from 14 residues. Germline CDR1 and CDR2: MNHEY and SVGAGI. V lost 6 bases and J 3 bases, leaving 15 bases between the germline ends. The CDR3 reads CASSRQASSYEQYF. CDR3 sequence (DNA): TGTGCCAGCAGCCGACAGGCCAGTAGCTACGAGCAGTACTTC.

This clone was seen just once. V gene TRBV9 combines with J gene TRBJ2-1, with 11 bases aligning to TRBD2. Germline-derived CDR1 and CDR2 are SGDLS and YYNGEE. Trimming at V came to 3 bases and at J to 5 bases, leaving 10 bases not matched to a gene. The CDR3 contains 17 residues. The CDR3 coding sequence is TGTGCCAGCAGCGACGGTAGCGGGGGGGCCGCGGACAATGAGCAGTTCTTC. Encoded protein: CASSDGSGGAADNEQFF.

V usage is TRBV5-4 and J usage is TRBJ1-1; D remains ambiguous. The CDR3 extends over 15 amino acids. Germline V gene lookup returns CDR1 SGHNT and CDR2 YYREEE (reference sequence). Trimming took 2 bases from V and 0 from J, leaving 11 bases between them. CDR3 DNA sequence: TGTGCCAGCAGCTTACAAGGGCTTATGAACACTGAAGCTTTCTTT. Translating gives CASSLQGLMNTEAFF.

The chain employs TRBV6-5 and TRBJ1-1; D remains ambiguous. V lost 5 bases and J lost 0, with 10 bases in between. The CDR3 has 14 residues. The germline V gene has CDR1 MNHEY and CDR2 SVGAGI. CDR3 amino acids: CASSRNTVNTEAFF. The CDR3 nucleotides are TGTGCCAGCAGTAGAAATACAGTGAACACTGAAGCTTTCTTT.

J is TRBJ2-5 and V is TRBV5-1; 7 bases align to TRBD1. The CDR3 has 15 residues. J was trimmed by 4 bases and V by 4 bases; bases with no gene match: 10. From germline, CDR1 is SGHRS and CDR2 YFSETQ. This CDR3 reads CASSADRVNSETQYF. CDR3 sequence (DNA): TGCGCCAGCAGCGCTGACAGGGTAAACTCAGAGACCCAGTACTTC. The variable domain in full, with the rest retrieved from reference TRBV5-1 and TRBJ2-5, is KAGVTQTPRYLIKTRGQQVTLSCSPISGHRSVSWYQQTPGQGLQFLFEYFSETQRNKGNFPGRFSGRQFSNSRSEMNVSTLELGDSALYLCASSADRVNSETQYFGPGTRLLVL.

Comment on this clone: One end of the junction does not line up with germline, which may come from a read error. The V and J genes are TRBV6-6 and TRBJ1-2; the match to TRBD1 covers 8 bases. The CDR3 sequence is 15 residues long. The germline V gene encodes CDR1 MNHNY and CDR2 SVGAGI (reference sequence). DNA for the CDR3: TGTGCCAGCAGTTACTCCATTGGTGGCAGGGGGCTGGCGTCTTTC. This encodes CASSYSIGGRGLASF.

The chain recombines TRBV5-6 with TRBJ2-7, with unresolved D. The CDR3 is 13 amino acids. CDR1 and CDR2 (germline): SGHDT, YYEEEE. Trimming removed 4 bases from V and 2 bases from J, with 10 bases in between. The DNA for the CDR3 is TGTGCCAGCAGCCCCCAGGAGCCCTACGAGCAGTACTTC. It yields the protein CASSPQEPYEQYF.